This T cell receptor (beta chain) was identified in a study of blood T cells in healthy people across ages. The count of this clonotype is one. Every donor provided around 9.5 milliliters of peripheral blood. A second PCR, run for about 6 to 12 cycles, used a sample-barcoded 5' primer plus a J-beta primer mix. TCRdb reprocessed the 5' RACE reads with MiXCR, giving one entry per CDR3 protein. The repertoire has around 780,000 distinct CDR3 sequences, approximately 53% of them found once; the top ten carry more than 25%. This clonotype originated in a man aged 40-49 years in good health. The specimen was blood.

Here the CDR3 DNA reads TGTGCCAGCAGCCCTGGACTAGCGGGAGCCCCTAGGGGTGAGCAGTTCTTC. It translates to CASSPGLAGAPRGEQFF. The gene calls are TRBV11-2 and TRBJ2-1; 13 nucleotides agree with TRBD2. J lost 9 bases, V lost 5 bases, and 13 bases had no gene match. The germline gives CDR1 SGHAT, CDR2 FQNNGV. The CDR3 is 17 amino acids.